This T cell receptor (beta chain) was documented in a study of T-cell reconstitution after alpha-beta-depleted transplantation in children. CDR1 and CDR2 from the germline V gene are SGHRS and YFSETQ. CDR3 length: 12 amino acids. V was cut by 1 base and J by 7 bases, with 8 bases left in between. This clonotype was observed a few times. Unique molecular identifiers were incorporated when the TCRbeta library was constructed. In TCRdb, the PCR reads were re-called with MiXCR into one record per CDR3 protein. The repertoire holds 600,000 to 700,000 distinct CDR3 sequences, with 16% as singletons. Sample: PBMCs from the stem cell graft donor, taken from the stem cell graft. The J gene is TRBJ1-1, the V gene TRBV5-1, with a weak D call TRBD1 (6 bases). This receptor was identified in a human donor who donated a stem cell graft to a child with acute myeloid leukemia. CDR3 sequence reads: CASSLRQDEAFF. CDR3 DNA sequence: TGCGCCAGCAGCTTGCGACAGGATGAAGCTTTCTTT. Full variable domain (remainder filled in from reference TRBV5-1 and TRBJ1-1): KAGVTQTPRYLIKTRGQQVTLSCSPISGHRSVSWYQQTPGQGLQFLFEYFSETQRNKGNFPGRFSGRQFSNSRSEMNVSTLELGDSALYLCASSLRQDEAFFGQGTRLTVV.